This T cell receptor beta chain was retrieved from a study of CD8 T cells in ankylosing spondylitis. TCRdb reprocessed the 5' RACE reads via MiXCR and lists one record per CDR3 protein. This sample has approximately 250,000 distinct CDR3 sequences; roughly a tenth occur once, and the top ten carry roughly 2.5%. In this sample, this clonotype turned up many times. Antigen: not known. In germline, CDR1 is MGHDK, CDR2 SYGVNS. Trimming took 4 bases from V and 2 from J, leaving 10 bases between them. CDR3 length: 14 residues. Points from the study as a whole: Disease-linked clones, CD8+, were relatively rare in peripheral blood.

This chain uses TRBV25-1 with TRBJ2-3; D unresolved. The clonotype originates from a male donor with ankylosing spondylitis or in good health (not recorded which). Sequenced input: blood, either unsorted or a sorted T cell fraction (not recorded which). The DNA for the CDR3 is TGTGCCAGCAGTGCTGGACGGATCACAGATACGCAGTATTTT. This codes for CASSAGRITDTQYF. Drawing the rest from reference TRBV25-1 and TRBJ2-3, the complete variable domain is EADIYQTPRYLVIGTGKKITLECSQTMGHDKMYWYQQDPGMELHLIHYSYGVNSTEKGDLSSESTVSRIRTEHFPLTLESARPSHTSQYLCASSAGRITDTQYFGPGTRLTVL.